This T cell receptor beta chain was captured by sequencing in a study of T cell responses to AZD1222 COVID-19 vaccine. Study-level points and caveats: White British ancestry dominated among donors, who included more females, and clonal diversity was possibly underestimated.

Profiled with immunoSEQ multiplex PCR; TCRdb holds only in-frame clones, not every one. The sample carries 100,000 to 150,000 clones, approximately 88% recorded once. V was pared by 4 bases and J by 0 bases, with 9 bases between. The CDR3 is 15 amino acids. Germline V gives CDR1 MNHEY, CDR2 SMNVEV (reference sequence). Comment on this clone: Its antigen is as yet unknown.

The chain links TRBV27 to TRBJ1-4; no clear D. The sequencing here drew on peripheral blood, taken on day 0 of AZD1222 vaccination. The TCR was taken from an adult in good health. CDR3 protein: CASSSYAATNEKLFF. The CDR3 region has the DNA TGTGCCAGCAGTTCCTACGCTGCAACTAATGAAAAACTGTTTTTT.